The TCR beta chain described here comes from a study of beta chain features in type 1 diabetes listed by TCRdb under 2018. Broadly, across the study: Mean age, gender distribution, total cell number and subset yield did not differ between patients and healthy donors. A total of 90 million to 130 million sorted cells were examined across all samples, and a strong correlation was observed between cell number per subset and RNA yield. The study compared the TCRB repertoires of sorted circulating CD4+ T cell subsets in recently diagnosed type 1 diabetes patients with those in matched healthy donors. Regulatory and stem cell-like memory subsets were isolated from only 8 patients and roughly eight healthy donors, whereas naive and central memory subsets came from all 28 donors. Results and caveats for the whole study, not just this receptor: A moderate but significant shortening of TCRB CDR3 length was observed in type 1 diabetes patients in all four CD4+ subsets. Shorter templates might have been favored by PCR, but patient and control samples were amplified and corrected together, so both groups would have been affected equally by any skew. Naive, central memory and regulatory TCRB repertoires appeared to be more similar among patients than among healthy donors. Fewer insertions and more nucleotide deletions at VDJ recombination sites were observed in patients with type 1 diabetes, implying thymic rearrangement abnormalities. Because small numbers of individuals were included in the HLA sub-analyses, any influence of HLA type on TCRB rearrangement was left unresolved. Because cDNA was sequenced instead of genomic DNA, activated cells with high expression could be over-represented, although the groups did not differ in activation or CD3 levels.

In the germline V gene, CDR1 corresponds to SGDLS and CDR2 to YYNGEE. Deletion took 2 bases off V and 9 bases off J, with a span of 12 bases between the germline ends. From its cysteine to its phenylalanine, the CDR3 spans 13 amino acids. The sequence is cut down to CDR3 DNA, 39 bases in frame from base 1. Each donor gave one peripheral blood draw, averaging approximately 0.11 L, which was collected into heparinised tubes. A BD FACSAria II and a panel including CD45RO, CCR7, CD25, CD127, CD95 and CD27 were used to sort naive, central memory, regulatory and stem cell-like memory CD4+ T cells. All sorted populations exceeded 95% purity. Right away, PBMCs were isolated by Lymphoprep density gradient centrifugation and were stained directly, with no culture step. So that batch effects would be minimized, each experiment stained and sorted samples in pairs, pairing one healthy donor with one patient. The entire amount of isolated RNA was reverse transcribed using the High Capacity cDNA Reverse Transcription Kit, so the sequenced TCRB transcripts were expressed ones. Deep immunoSEQ sequencing was applied to naive, central memory and regulatory T cell samples, giving an average of about 3.8 million total reads per sample. After sorted cells were lysed in RLT buffer, RNA was extracted with DNase-treated RNeasy Micro or Mini kits, with the choice depending on cell number. To prevent cross-contamination, every cell subset was processed on its own, while patient and healthy donor samples were processed together. Using the immunoSEQ multiplex PCR, TCRB sequences were amplified from cDNA into 87-bp fragments spanning the CDR3 region. The amplicons were sequenced using the Illumina HiSeq platform. The study's processing was this. Synthetic template baselines were used to correct PCR bias computationally, reads within Hamming distance 2 were collapsed together, and singletons that could not be merged were discarded. Reads were aligned against IMGT so that V, D and J genes, CDR3 length and insertions or deletions at six rearrangement sites could be assigned. Within each subset, clonotype counts were normalized to sorted cell number, after which true diversity and Gini coefficients were computed with the tcR R package. The overlap coefficient, calculated on TCRB nucleotide sequences, was used to measure repertoire sharing. The table was pulled from immuneACCESS by TCRdb, which kept in-frame rearrangements only. Such tables lose some clones; where checked, under half of the loss comes from unresolved V genes, and the rest has no known cause. The V and J calls and clone size are taken from that table; D and trimming were inferred from the DNA. The sample records about 300,000 clones, roughly 8% of which are singletons. In total, the top ten clones hold more than 0.9% of the sample.

Turning to this clone: No antigen is known for it. There are no base qualities to consult, and no much larger clone falls within one base.

The receptor was derived from a woman under 30 in good health. Sequenced input: central memory CD4+ T cells from blood. The chain uses TRBV9 and TRBJ2-1, with the D segment identity uncertain. The CDR3 here reads CASSVDPSGEQFF. In nucleotide form, the sequence is TGTGCCAGCAGCGTTGACCCGTCCGGTGAGCAGTTCTTC. Supplemented by the reference TRBV9 and TRBJ2-1 proteins around the CDR3, the complete variable domain is DSGVTQTPKHLITATGQRVTLRCSPRSGDLSVYWYQQSLDQGLQFLIQYYNGEERAKGNILERFSAQQFPDLHSELNLSSLELGDSALYFCASSVDPSGEQFFGPGTRLTVL.